Presented here are 5 T cell receptor beta chains from one specimen sequenced in a study of early T cells in non-severe SARS-CoV-2 infection. Each CDR3 protein gets one entry after TCRdb re-called the 5' RACE reads with MiXCR. The repertoire consists of roughly 70,000 distinct CDR3 sequences, with 20% occurring once and the leading ten covering about 17%. Here the sequenced sample was whole blood, taken at baseline. The receptors stem from an adult who was a healthcare worker with PCR-confirmed SARS-CoV-2 infection or an uninfected control (not recorded which).

The rearrangement links TRBV20-1 to TRBJ1-1; the D gene is possibly TRBD1 (5 bases). Germline CDR1 and CDR2: DFQATT and SNEGSKA (reference sequence). This CDR3 region has 13 residues. The V end lost 2 bases, the J end lost 2 bases, and 9 bases lay between the germline ends. CDR3 protein: CSARWGGNTEAFF. The CDR3 region has the DNA TGCAGTGCTAGATGGGGGGGTAACACTGAAGCTTTCTTT.

The chain employs TRBV7-9 and TRBJ2-6; no clear D gene. The germline V gene encodes CDR1 SEHNR and CDR2 FQNEAQ (reference sequence). Trimming cost V 7 bases and J 0 bases, with 7 bases left between them. The CDR3 is made up of 14 amino acids. The CDR3 bases are TGTGCCAGCACCCATTACTCTGGGGCCAACGTCCTGACTTTC. This sequence encodes CASTHYSGANVLTF.

The sample holds a few counts of this clonotype. The chain carries TRBV7-9 and TRBJ2-3, with 8 bases fitting TRBD2. V was clipped by 2 bases and J by 2 bases; unmatched bases: 6. The CDR3 spans 16 residues. The V gene's germline CDR1 is SEHNR and CDR2 FQNEAQ (reference sequence). Written as DNA, the CDR3 is TGTGCCAGCAGCTTACCCGGACTAGCCTCCACAGATACGCAGTATTTT. It specifies CASSLPGLASTDTQYF.

This clonotype occurred many times. The chain uses TRBV21-1 and TRBJ1-2. TRBV21-1 is classified as a pseudogene. CDR3 length equals 11 residues. CDR3 nucleotide sequence: TGTGCCAGCAGCACCCGCTTAAGCTACACCTTC. This translates into CASSTRLSYTF.

The chain recombines TRBV4-2 with TRBJ2-5; D gene uncertain. The CDR3 spans 13 residues. The V and J ends lost 2 bases and 2 bases respectively, with 6 bases between them. Germline CDR1 reads LGHNA; CDR2 reads YNFKEQ. The CDR3 nucleotides are TGTGCCAGCAGCCAACCGCCACAAGAGACCCAGTACTTC. This translates into CASSQPPQETQYF.